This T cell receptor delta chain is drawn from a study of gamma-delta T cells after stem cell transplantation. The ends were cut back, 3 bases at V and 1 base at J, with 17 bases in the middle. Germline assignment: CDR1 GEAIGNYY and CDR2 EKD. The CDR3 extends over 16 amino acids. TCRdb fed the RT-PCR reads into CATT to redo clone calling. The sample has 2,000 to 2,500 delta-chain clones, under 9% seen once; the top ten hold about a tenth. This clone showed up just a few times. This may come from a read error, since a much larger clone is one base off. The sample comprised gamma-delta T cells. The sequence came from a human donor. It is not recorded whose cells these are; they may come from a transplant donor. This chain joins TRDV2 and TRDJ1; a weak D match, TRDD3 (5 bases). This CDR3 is CACDSRGATATDKLIF. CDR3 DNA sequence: TGTGCCTGTGACTCCCGGGGGGCTACGGCCACCGATAAACTCATCTTT.